The present TCR beta chain was sequenced within a study of regulatory T cells in long-lasting Graves disease. Regarding the study as a whole: Among persistent patients, a larger number of public clonotypes were shared (around 2,700) than among newly diagnosed patients (roughly 910). Those with persistent Graves' had less TCR diversity than newly diagnosed patients. TRBV28, TRBJ1-2 and TRBJ2-5 were segments that persistent disease favored.

The CDR3 covers 19 residues. The junction had 11 bases not matched to a gene; V was cut back by 4 bases and J by 0 bases. In germline, CDR1 is MNHEY, CDR2 SMNVEV (reference sequence). Building the TCR beta libraries relied on iRepertoire HTBI primers, and CDR3 regions underwent Arm-PCR. TCRdb reprocessed the multiplex PCR reads via MiXCR and lists one record per CDR3 protein. The sample consists of about 470,000 distinct CDR3 sequences, 20% to 25% of them appearing once. Documented time point: persistent/refractory GD, antithyroid drugs over 5 years with positive TRAb. Generation of the TCR library employed RNA extracted from PBMCs. Graves' disease diagnoses used American Thyroid Association guidelines. In this sample, this clonotype turned up a few times. Its antigen is not known.

The TCR originated in a female donor with Graves disease. The starting material was peripheral blood mononuclear cells (PBMCs), obtained when the disease was refractory, from a patient treated with antithyroid drugs. The V gene is TRBV27, the J gene TRBJ2-6, with TRBD1 identical over 8 bases. Here the CDR3 DNA reads TGTGCCAGCAGTTACCTCGACAGGGGCAGATTCTCTGGGGCCAACGTCCTGACTTTC. Residues: CASSYLDRGRFSGANVLTF.